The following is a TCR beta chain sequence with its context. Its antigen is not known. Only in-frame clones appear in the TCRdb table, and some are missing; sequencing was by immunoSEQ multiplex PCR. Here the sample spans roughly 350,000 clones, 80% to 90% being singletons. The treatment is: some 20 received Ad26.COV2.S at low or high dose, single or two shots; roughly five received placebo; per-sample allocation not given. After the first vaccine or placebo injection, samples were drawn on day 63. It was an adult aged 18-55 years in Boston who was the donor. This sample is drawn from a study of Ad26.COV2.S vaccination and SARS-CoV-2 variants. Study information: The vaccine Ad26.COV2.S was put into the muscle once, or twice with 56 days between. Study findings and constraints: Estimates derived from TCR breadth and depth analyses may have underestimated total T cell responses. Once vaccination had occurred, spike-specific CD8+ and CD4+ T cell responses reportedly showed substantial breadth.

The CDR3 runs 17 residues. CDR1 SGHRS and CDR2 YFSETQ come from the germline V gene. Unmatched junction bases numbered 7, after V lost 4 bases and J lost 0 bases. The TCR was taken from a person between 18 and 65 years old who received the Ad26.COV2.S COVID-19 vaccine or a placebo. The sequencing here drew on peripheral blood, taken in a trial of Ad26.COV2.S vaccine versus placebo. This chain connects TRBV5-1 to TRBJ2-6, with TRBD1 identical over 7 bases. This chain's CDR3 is CASSPRQGSSGANVLTF. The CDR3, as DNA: TGCGCCAGCAGCCCCAGACAGGGTTCCTCTGGGGCCAACGTCCTGACTTTC.